The 25 T cell receptor beta chains below come from one sample, sequenced in a study of blood T cell repertoires in COVID-19. The assay was immunoSEQ multiplex PCR, and TCRdb's table has in-frame clones only and misses some. Counted here are roughly 120,000 clones, around nine tenths occurring once; the ten biggest clones make up almost 4.5%. Sequencing used peripheral blood. These TCRs come from a man in his forties with acute or convalescent COVID-19.

The CDR3 DNA reads TGTGCCAGCAGCCTTACCGGGACAGGGGGCGCCTACGAGCAGTACTTC. It translates to CASSLTGTGGAYEQYF. The chain couples TRBV4-2 to TRBJ2-7; 12 bases are shared with TRBD1. Germline values: CDR1 LGHNA, CDR2 YNFKEQ. There are 16 residues in the CDR3. Trimming took 4 bases from V and 2 from J; bases not matched to a gene: 6.

The J gene is TRBJ2-2, the V gene TRBV7-9; a weak D match, TRBD2 (5 bases). Trimming removed 1 base from V and 7 bases from J, with 10 bases in between. Germline CDR1 is SEHNR and CDR2 is FQNEAQ (reference sequence). This CDR3 is built from 14 residues. The CDR3 loop is CASSLEARGGELFF. The CDR3, as DNA: TGTGCCAGCAGCTTAGAGGCCCGGGGCGGGGAGCTGTTTTTT.

The count of this clone is one. As DNA, the CDR3 is TGTGCCAGCAGCCTAGGGGGGGGCACTGAAGCTTTCTTT. Translated, it gives CASSLGGGTEAFF. The rearrangement uses TRBV7-8 and TRBJ1-1, with TRBD1 as a possible D gene (6 bases). The CDR3 consists of 13 residues. The V gene's germline CDR1 is SGHVS and CDR2 FQNEAQ. Trimming cost V 5 bases and J 4 bases, with 11 bases left between them. The full variable domain, rest sourced from reference TRBV7-8 and TRBJ1-1, is GAGVSQSPRYKVAKRGQDVALRCDPISGHVSLFWYQQALGQGPEFLTYFQNEAQLDKSGLPSDRFFAERPEGSVSTLKIQRTQQEDSAVYLCASSLGGGTEAFFGQGTRLTVV.

The rearrangement joins TRBV19 to TRBJ1-1; D may be TRBD1 (5 bases). Germline assignment: CDR1 LNHDA and CDR2 SQIVND (reference sequence). The V end lost 7 bases, the J end lost 3 bases, and 21 bases lay between the germline ends. This CDR3 has 16 amino acids. The CDR3, as DNA: TGTGCCAGTACTCGACAGCCGGGTGATGTTTACACTGAAGCTTTCTTT. This sequence encodes CASTRQPGDVYTEAFF.

This clone was recorded once. The gene calls are TRBV14 and TRBJ2-3; TRBD2 might be the D (5 bases). V was clipped by 3 bases and J by 0 bases, with 13 bases between them. This CDR3 is 16 amino acids long. The V gene's germline CDR1 is SGHDN and CDR2 FVKESK. In nucleotides, the CDR3 is TGTGCCAGCAGCCATTGGAAAGCGGTCAGCACAGATACGCAGTATTTT. It is translated as CASSHWKAVSTDTQYF.

The gene calls are TRBV30 and TRBJ1-3; TRBD1 might be the D (5 bases). Trimming removed 2 bases from V and 0 bases from J, with 11 bases in between. The CDR3 contains 15 residues. From germline, CDR1 is GTSNPN and CDR2 SVGIG (reference sequence). The CDR3 nucleotides read TGTGCCTGGAGTCCTACAGGAAGCTCTGGAAACACCATATATTTT. It codes for CAWSPTGSSGNTIYF.

This chain links TRBV2 with TRBJ2-1, with unresolved D. The CDR3 is 12 amino acids. Germline CDR1 reads SNHLY; CDR2 reads FYNNEI. Trimming shortened V by 8 bases and J by 4 bases, and 9 bases separated the two germline ends. The CDR3 DNA sequence: TGTGCCAGCGGGCGCGATTACAATGAGCAGTTCTTC. Translation: CASGRDYNEQFF.

The chain uses TRBV9 and TRBJ1-2, with 9 bases that match TRBD1. Germline V gives CDR1 SGDLS, CDR2 YYNGEE. Losses at the gene ends were 0 bases for V and 7 bases for J; bases not matched to a gene: 7. The CDR3 is made up of 15 amino acids. CDR3 nucleotides: TGTGCCAGCAGCGTAGCTGGACAGGGGATGGGTGGCTACACCTTC. It is translated as CASSVAGQGMGGYTF.

The chain carries TRBV30 and TRBJ1-4; 8 bases map to TRBD1. Germline V gene lookup returns CDR1 GTSNPN and CDR2 SVGIG (reference sequence). V shed 3 bases and J 5 bases; nucleotides not matched to a gene: 5. This CDR3 contains 14 residues. DNA of the CDR3: TGTGCCTGGAGAGACAGGGGTCGGAATGAAAAACTGTTTTTT. This translates into CAWRDRGRNEKLFF.

This chain joins TRBV7-2 and TRBJ1-2, with 9 nucleotides matching TRBD1. The V gene end was trimmed by 2 bases and the J gene end by 8 bases; junction bases not matched to a gene: 12. Germline CDR1 reads SGHTA; CDR2 reads FQGNSA. This CDR3 region has 16 residues. The CDR3 reads CASSLPGQGNLGGYTF. As DNA, the CDR3 is TGTGCCAGCAGCTTACCGGGACAGGGAAATCTCGGAGGCTACACCTTC.

J is TRBJ2-5 and V is TRBV29-1; TRBD2 matches at 9 bases. V was clipped by 2 bases and J by 6 bases; unmatched bases: 10. The CDR3 loop spans 15 amino acids. Germline V gene sequence: CDR1 SQVTM, CDR2 ANQGSEA. The CDR3 sequence is CSVESMAGGPQTQYF. As DNA, the CDR3 is TGCAGCGTTGAATCAATGGCGGGGGGGCCTCAGACCCAGTACTTC.

Comment on this clone: This specimen includes other DNA sequences encoding the same CDR3. The rearrangement uses TRBV7-9 and TRBJ2-1; D is unresolved. The germline V and J ends were trimmed by 1 base and 4 bases, with 5 bases remaining between them. Germline CDR1 and CDR2: SEHNR and FQNEAQ (reference sequence). The CDR3 is 13 residues long. The CDR3 protein is CASSLVQYNEQFF. CDR3 DNA sequence: TGTGCCAGCAGCTTAGTACAATACAATGAGCAGTTCTTC.

The chain is built from TRBV30 and TRBJ1-2; tentative D call: TRBD1 (5 bases). This CDR3 spans 14 amino acids. Trimming stripped 2 bases from V and 8 bases from J, with 18 bases between. Germline V gives CDR1 GTSNPN, CDR2 SVGIG (reference sequence). The CDR3 sequence: CAWSPRRGGGGYTF. The DNA of the CDR3 is TGTGCCTGGAGTCCCCGAAGGGGAGGAGGGGGCTACACCTTC.

J is TRBJ2-7 and V is TRBV6-5, with TRBD1 matching 10 bases. The V and J ends lost 7 bases and 7 bases, in that order; junction bases with no gene match: 13. The CDR3 is 15 amino acids. Germline V gene lookup returns CDR1 MNHEY and CDR2 SVGAGI. In nucleotides, the CDR3 is TGTGCCAGCACCAAAGGTAGACAGGGGGCGCGGGAGCAGTACTTC. Translation: CASTKGRQGAREQYF.

This clone was counted a single time. The chain recombines TRBV18 with TRBJ2-5, with D hard to call. The ends were cut back, 5 bases at V and 3 bases at J, with 4 bases in the middle. Per germline, CDR1 KGHSH and CDR2 LQKENI. There are 11 residues in the CDR3. CDR3 in amino acids: CASSTEETQYF. The CDR3 DNA is TGTGCCAGCTCAACAGAAGAGACCCAGTACTTC.

The chain carries TRBV10-1 and TRBJ2-1; the match to TRBD2 covers 8 bases. Trimming at V came to 0 bases and at J to 4 bases, leaving 11 bases not matched to a gene. This CDR3 comprises 18 residues. Germline CDR1 and CDR2: WNHNN and SYGVQD (reference sequence). CDR3 sequence reads: CASSESRAGAGAYNEQFF. The DNA for the CDR3 is TGCGCCAGCAGTGAGTCAAGGGCAGGAGCGGGAGCATACAATGAGCAGTTCTTC.

This chain joins TRBV9 and TRBJ1-2; the D is unclear. Germline CDR1 is SGDLS and CDR2 is YYNGEE. The CDR3 loop spans 14 amino acids. V lost 0 bases, J lost 4 bases, and 10 bases lay in between. CDR3 in amino acids: CASSVAGLSYGYTF. In DNA, the CDR3 is TGTGCCAGCAGCGTAGCTGGCCTCTCCTATGGCTACACCTTC.

This rearrangement joins TRBV4-2 to TRBJ2-3; 10 bases are shared with TRBD1. J was trimmed by 4 bases and V by 3 bases; bases with no gene match: 4. CDR1 is LGHNA, CDR2 YNFKEQ, per germline. The CDR3 sequence is 15 residues long. CDR3 in DNA: TGTGCCAGCAGCCAGGCCGGGACAGGGGCAGATACGCAGTATTTT. Amino acid sequence: CASSQAGTGADTQYF.

V usage is TRBV7-9 and J usage is TRBJ2-7; 11 nucleotides line up with TRBD1. The CDR3 contains 17 residues. Trimming at V came to 2 bases and at J to 6 bases, leaving 12 bases not matched to a gene. Germline V CDR1 and CDR2: SEHNR, FQNEAQ (reference sequence). CDR3: CASSLWVQTGQGGEQYF. Here the CDR3 DNA reads TGTGCCAGCAGCTTATGGGTTCAGACGGGACAGGGGGGCGAGCAGTACTTC. Complete variable domain (other parts from reference TRBV7-9 and TRBJ2-7): DTGVSQNPRHKITKRGQNVTFRCDPISEHNRLYWYRQTLGQGPEFLTYFQNEAQLEKSRLLSDRFSAERPKGSFSTLEIQRTEQGDSAMYLCASSLWVQTGQGGEQYFGPGTRLTVT.

The chain is built from TRBV2 and TRBJ1-2, with TRBD1 identical over 7 bases. CDR3 length: 16 amino acids. J gave up 4 bases and V 1 base, and 9 bases lay outside the gene matches. The V gene's germline CDR1 is SNHLY and CDR2 FYNNEI. This CDR3 is CASSEVGTDLLYGYTF. CDR3 nucleotide sequence: TGTGCCAGCAGTGAAGTAGGGACAGACCTACTCTATGGCTACACCTTC.

The J gene is TRBJ1-1, the V gene TRBV11-1; 7 bases fit TRBD1. Per the germline V gene, CDR1 is SGHAT and CDR2 is FQDESV (reference sequence). The CDR3 covers 14 residues. The V gene end was trimmed by 2 bases and the J gene end by 3 bases; junction bases not matched to a gene: 3. This CDR3 reads CASSLRGPDTEAFF. DNA for the CDR3: TGTGCCAGCAGCTTAAGGGGGCCGGACACTGAAGCTTTCTTT.

The CDR3 DNA sequence: TGTGCCAGCAGCTTAAGTAGGGACAGGGGGTCCTATGGCTACACCTTC. It codes for CASSLSRDRGSYGYTF. This chain connects TRBV7-2 to TRBJ1-2; 11 bases map to TRBD1. CDR3 size: 16 residues. Germline V gene lookup returns CDR1 SGHTA and CDR2 FQGNSA. V trimming: 2 bases; J trimming: 4 bases; junction bases outside the gene matches: 6.

The chain joins TRBV5-6 to TRBJ1-2, with no clear D. The V end was cut by 4 bases, the J end by 0 bases, with 19 bases between. The germline V gene has CDR1 SGHDT and CDR2 YYEEEE. The CDR3 is 17 amino acids. The CDR3 region has the DNA TGTGCCAGCAGCCTGAGGGTAGTCCCCCGGGCTAACTATGGCTACACCTTC. Translating gives CASSLRVVPRANYGYTF.

The CDR3 protein is CASSNPGQEAFF. CDR3 bases: TGTGCCAGCAGTAATCCGGGACAGGAAGCTTTCTTT. This chain joins TRBV28 and TRBJ1-1; TRBD1 matches 7 bases. The CDR3 is made up of 12 amino acids. With V trimmed by 5 bases and J by 8 bases, 5 bases remained unmatched. Per the germline V gene, CDR1 is MDHEN and CDR2 is SYDVKM.

This chain connects TRBV7-9 to TRBJ1-1; D remains ambiguous. The CDR3 is 15 amino acids. The V and J ends lost 4 bases and 1 base respectively, with 13 bases between them. CDR1 is SEHNR and CDR2 is FQNEAQ in the germline V gene (reference sequence). The CDR3 DNA is TGTGCCAGCAGCTCTGGCCGGGGTGGGAACACTGAAGCTTTCTTT. This gives the protein CASSSGRGGNTEAFF. The variable domain in full, completed from reference TRBV7-9 and TRBJ1-1, reads DTGVSQNPRHKITKRGQNVTFRCDPISEHNRLYWYRQTLGQGPEFLTYFQNEAQLEKSRLLSDRFSAERPKGSFSTLEIQRTEQGDSAMYLCASSSGRGGNTEAFFGQGTRLTVV.